A single TCR beta chain is shown here with its context. The data were produced by immunoSEQ multiplex PCR, yet TCRdb's version contains in-frame clones alone and is incomplete. The sample contains around 22,000 clones, about nine tenths of which appear only once. This record belongs to a study of T cell changes during pregnancy in multiple sclerosis. CDR1 is LGHNA and CDR2 is YSLEER in the germline V gene. The CDR3 spans 13 residues. V was clipped by 2 bases and J by 8 bases, with 10 bases between them. This TCR was recovered from a female donor in good health, enrolled as a control in a pregnancy study. The chain is built from TRBV4-3 and TRBJ2-1; D is undetermined. This specimen was CD4+ T cells from peripheral blood mononuclear cells, taken after pregnancy. The CDR3 protein is CASSQFSYDEQFF. CDR3 in DNA: TGCGCCAGCAGCCAATTTAGTTACGATGAGCAGTTCTTC.